One and the same sample provided the 7 T cell receptor beta chains below, sequenced in a study of blood T cell repertoires in COVID-19 (dated by TCRdb to 2020 to 2021). The library came from the immunoSEQ multiplex PCR assay. This immuneACCESS table, as held by TCRdb, lists in-frame sequences with V and J called but not all clones. Of the missing ones, under half trace to an unresolved V gene in checked studies; the others have no known cause. The sample table records about 300,000 clones; around nine tenths of these occur just once. The ten largest clones take up 1.8% of the sample. The sequencing input was peripheral blood. These receptors all stem from a woman aged 25 to 45 with COVID-19, enrolled during active disease.

The J gene is TRBJ1-4, the V gene TRBV2; 8 bases are shared with TRBD1. The CDR3 length is 14 residues. Germline CDR1 SNHLY, CDR2 FYNNEI. The trim removed 2 bases at V and 5 bases at J, leaving 1 base unmatched. CDR3 region: CASSERTGNEKLFF. DNA for the CDR3: TGTGCCAGCAGTGAAAGGACAGGGAATGAAAAACTGTTTTTT.

The chain joins TRBV7-9 to TRBJ2-2; 10 nucleotides line up with TRBD1. Germline lookup yields CDR1 SEHNR and CDR2 FQNEAQ (reference sequence). J lost 1 base, V lost 4 bases, and 3 bases had no gene match. The CDR3 sequence is 16 residues long. Here the CDR3 DNA reads TGTGCCAGCAGCTCCTGGACAGGGGGGAACACCGGGGAGCTGTTTTTT. It codes for CASSSWTGGNTGELFF.

The chain has TRBV2 and TRBJ2-1, with D possibly matching TRBD1 (7 bases). The germline V and J ends were trimmed by 5 bases and 6 bases, with 17 bases remaining between them. Germline assignment: CDR1 SNHLY and CDR2 FYNNEI. The CDR3 loop spans 15 amino acids. CDR3 amino acids: CASSFQGGFSNEQFF. DNA of the CDR3: TGTGCCAGCAGTTTCCAGGGGGGTTTTTCCAATGAGCAGTTCTTC. Full variable domain (remainder filled in from reference TRBV2 and TRBJ2-1): EPEVTQTPSHQVTQMGQEVILRCVPISNHLYFYWYRQILGQKVEFLVSFYNNEISEKSEIFDDQFSVERPDGSNFTLKIRSTKLEDSAMYFCASSFQGGFSNEQFFGPGTRLTVL.

The chain carries TRBV5-1 and TRBJ1-1; 8 bases agree with TRBD1. The V segment lost 0 bases and the J segment 1 base; nucleotides outside the gene matches: 5. In germline, CDR1 is SGHRS, CDR2 YFSETQ. The CDR3 length is 16 residues. The CDR3 reads CASSLDWTGWNTEAFF. CDR3 nucleotides: TGCGCCAGCAGCTTGGACTGGACAGGGTGGAACACTGAAGCTTTCTTT.

The chain combines TRBV2 with TRBJ2-5; 7 bases map to TRBD1. The V gene's germline CDR1 is SNHLY and CDR2 FYNNEI. The trim removed 6 bases at V and 1 base at J, leaving 5 bases unmatched. The CDR3 has 14 residues. The CDR3 loop reads CASSPTGRQETQYF. The CDR3, as DNA: TGTGCCAGCAGCCCGACAGGGCGCCAAGAGACCCAGTACTTC. Together with reference TRBV2 and TRBJ2-5, the CDR3 gives the full variable domain: EPEVTQTPSHQVTQMGQEVILRCVPISNHLYFYWYRQILGQKVEFLVSFYNNEISEKSEIFDDQFSVERPDGSNFTLKIRSTKLEDSAMYFCASSPTGRQETQYFGPGTRLLVL.

V usage is TRBV4-1 and J usage is TRBJ1-1; maybe TRBD1 (5 bases). Germline CDR1 reads MGHRA; CDR2 reads YSYEKL. This CDR3 has 15 residues. Trimming took off 0 bases at V and 6 bases at J, with 14 bases between the two ends. The CDR3: CASSQDSRAPAEAFF. CDR3 nucleotide sequence: TGCGCCAGCAGCCAAGACTCCAGGGCCCCTGCTGAAGCTTTCTTT.

V and J are TRBV6-5 and TRBJ1-1; tentative D call: TRBD1 (6 bases). Germline assignment: CDR1 MNHEY and CDR2 SVGAGI. Trimming removed 7 bases from V and 1 base from J, with 10 bases in between. The CDR3 is 13 residues long. This chain's CDR3 is CASNVQGNTEAFF. The CDR3 region has the DNA TGTGCCAGCAACGTACAGGGGAACACTGAAGCTTTCTTT.